This T cell receptor beta chain is from a study of blood T cell repertoires in COVID-19. About the study: The United States, Italy and Spain were the sources of the acute and convalescent COVID-19 samples. PBMCs, B-cell-depleted T cells, or T cells provided the cDNA or gDNA that made up the material.

How the authors handled the data: Amplified reference gene primers provided the basis for estimating nucleated cell counts. TCRdb's copy holds only in-frame clones and misses some; the assay was immunoSEQ multiplex PCR. The DNA was the basis for D and trimming; V, J and clone size are from that table. The repertoire includes about 210,000 clones, roughly nine tenths of them detected once, and roughly 1.2% sits in the top ten. This CDR3 spans 15 amino acids. Trimming cost V 4 bases and J 2 bases; bases outside gene matches: 4. CDR1 is MNHEY and CDR2 is SVGAGI in the germline V gene. The clonotype comes from a man aged 30 to 45 with acute or convalescent COVID-19. The sequenced sample consisted of peripheral blood. The chain uses TRBV6-5 and TRBJ2-2; TRBD1 aligns across 7 bases. CDR3 sequence reads: CASSSGTENTGELFF. For the CDR3, the DNA is TGTGCCAGCAGTTCCGGGACAGAAAACACCGGGGAGCTGTTTTTT.